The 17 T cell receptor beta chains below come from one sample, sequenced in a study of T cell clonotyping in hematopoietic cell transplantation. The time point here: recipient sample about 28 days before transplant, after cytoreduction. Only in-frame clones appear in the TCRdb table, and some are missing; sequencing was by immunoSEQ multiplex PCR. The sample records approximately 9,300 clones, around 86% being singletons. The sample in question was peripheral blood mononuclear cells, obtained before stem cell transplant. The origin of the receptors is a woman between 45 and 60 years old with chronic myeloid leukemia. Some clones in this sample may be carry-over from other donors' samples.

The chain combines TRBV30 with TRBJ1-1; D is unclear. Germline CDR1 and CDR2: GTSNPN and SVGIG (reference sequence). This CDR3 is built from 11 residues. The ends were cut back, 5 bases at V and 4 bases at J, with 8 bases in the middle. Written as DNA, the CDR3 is TGTGCCTGGGCCATGGGCACTGAAGCTTTCTTT. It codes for CAWAMGTEAFF.

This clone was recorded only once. The CDR3 protein is CASSNRDRGFHEQYF. CDR3 DNA: TGTGCCAGCAGCAACCGGGACAGGGGATTCCACGAGCAGTACTTC. The chain couples TRBV7-2 to TRBJ2-7, with 10 bases identical to TRBD1. Germline V gives CDR1 SGHTA, CDR2 FQGNSA. The CDR3 contains 15 residues. J gave up 5 bases and V 5 bases, and 9 bases lay outside the gene matches.

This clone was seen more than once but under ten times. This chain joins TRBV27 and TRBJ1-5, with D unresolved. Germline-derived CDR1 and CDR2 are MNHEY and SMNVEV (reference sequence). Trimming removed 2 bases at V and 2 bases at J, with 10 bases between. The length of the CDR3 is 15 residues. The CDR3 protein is CASSLNPLGNQPQHF. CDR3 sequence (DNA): TGTGCCAGCAGTTTAAACCCCTTGGGCAATCAGCCCCAGCATTTT.

CDR3 nucleotide sequence: TGTGCCAGTAGTATAGAGGCAGCAAGAACCCAAGAGACCCAGTACTTC. The encoded protein is CASSIEAARTQETQYF. The V and J genes are TRBV19 and TRBJ2-5; D not resolved. The CDR3 covers 16 residues. Trimming took 0 bases from V and 1 from J, leaving 12 bases between them. Germline loops: CDR1 LNHDA, CDR2 SQIVND (reference sequence).

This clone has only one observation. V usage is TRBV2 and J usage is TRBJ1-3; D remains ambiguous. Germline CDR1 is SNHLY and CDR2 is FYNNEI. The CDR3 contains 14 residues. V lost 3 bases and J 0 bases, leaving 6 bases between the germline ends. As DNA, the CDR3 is TGTGCCAGCAGTGATCTTAGCTCTGGAAACACCATATATTTT. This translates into CASSDLSSGNTIYF. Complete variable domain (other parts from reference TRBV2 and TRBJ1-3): EPEVTQTPSHQVTQMGQEVILRCVPISNHLYFYWYRQILGQKVEFLVSFYNNEISEKSEIFDDQFSVERPDGSNFTLKIRSTKLEDSAMYFCASSDLSSGNTIYFGEGSWLTVV.

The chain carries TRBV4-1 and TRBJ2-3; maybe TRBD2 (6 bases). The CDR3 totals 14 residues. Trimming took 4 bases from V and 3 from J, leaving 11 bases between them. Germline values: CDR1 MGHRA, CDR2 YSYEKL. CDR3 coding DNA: TGCGCCAGCAGCCGGGAACTAGCAACAGATACGCAGTATTTT. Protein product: CASSRELATDTQYF.

Here the CDR3 DNA reads TGTGCCAGCAGCGTTTCAGCGGGAGGGCCCAATGAGCAGTTCTTC. Translation: CASSVSAGGPNEQFF. This sequence joins TRBV9 and TRBJ2-1, with TRBD2 matching over 10 bases. The germline V gene has CDR1 SGDLS and CDR2 YYNGEE. The V gene end was trimmed by 2 bases and the J gene end by 6 bases; junction bases not matched to a gene: 5. This CDR3 is 15 amino acids long.

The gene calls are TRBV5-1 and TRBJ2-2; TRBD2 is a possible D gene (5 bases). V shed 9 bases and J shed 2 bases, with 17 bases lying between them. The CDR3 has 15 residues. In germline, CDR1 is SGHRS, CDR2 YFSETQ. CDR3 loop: CATSGLGFNTGELFF. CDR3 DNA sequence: TGCGCCACGTCGGGATTGGGTTTTAACACCGGGGAGCTGTTTTTT.

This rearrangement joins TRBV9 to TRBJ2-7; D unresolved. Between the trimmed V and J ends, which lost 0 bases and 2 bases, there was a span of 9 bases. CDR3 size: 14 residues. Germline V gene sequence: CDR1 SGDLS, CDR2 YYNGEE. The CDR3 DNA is TGTGCCAGCAGCGTAGGGGAAACCCCCTACGAGCAGTACTTC. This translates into CASSVGETPYEQYF.

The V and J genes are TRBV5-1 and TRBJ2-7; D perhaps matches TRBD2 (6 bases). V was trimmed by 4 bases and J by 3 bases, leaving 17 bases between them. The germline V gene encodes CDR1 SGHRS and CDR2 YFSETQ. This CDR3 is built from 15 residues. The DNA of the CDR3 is TGCGCCAGCAGCCCCCGTACTGGGGGGATCTACGAGCAGTACTTC. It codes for CASSPRTGGIYEQYF.

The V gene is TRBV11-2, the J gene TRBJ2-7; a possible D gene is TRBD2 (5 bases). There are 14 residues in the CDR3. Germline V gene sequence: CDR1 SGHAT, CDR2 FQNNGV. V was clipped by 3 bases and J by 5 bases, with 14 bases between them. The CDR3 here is CASSFSFLANEQYF. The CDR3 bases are TGTGCCAGCAGCTTCTCCTTCCTAGCTAACGAGCAGTACTTC.

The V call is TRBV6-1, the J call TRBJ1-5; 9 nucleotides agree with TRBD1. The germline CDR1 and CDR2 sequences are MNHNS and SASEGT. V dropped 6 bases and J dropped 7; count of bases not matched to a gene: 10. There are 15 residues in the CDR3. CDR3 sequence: CASRQLDRGNQPQHF. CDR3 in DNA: TGTGCCAGCAGGCAGCTCGACAGGGGGAACCAGCCCCAGCATTTT.

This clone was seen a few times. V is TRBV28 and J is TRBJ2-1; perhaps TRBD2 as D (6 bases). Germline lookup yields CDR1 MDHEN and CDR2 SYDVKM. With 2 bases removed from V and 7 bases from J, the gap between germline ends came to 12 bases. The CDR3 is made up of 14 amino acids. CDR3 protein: CASSLTGVQNEQFF. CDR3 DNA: TGTGCCAGCAGTTTAACGGGGGTCCAGAATGAGCAGTTCTTC.

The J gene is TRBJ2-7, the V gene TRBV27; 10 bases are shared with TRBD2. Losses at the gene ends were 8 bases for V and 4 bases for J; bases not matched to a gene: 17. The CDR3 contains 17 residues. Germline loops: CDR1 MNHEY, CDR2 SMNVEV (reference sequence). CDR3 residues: CASSTILLAGTFYEQYF. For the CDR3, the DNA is TGTGCCAGCTCTACCATTTTACTAGCGGGAACATTTTACGAGCAGTACTTC.

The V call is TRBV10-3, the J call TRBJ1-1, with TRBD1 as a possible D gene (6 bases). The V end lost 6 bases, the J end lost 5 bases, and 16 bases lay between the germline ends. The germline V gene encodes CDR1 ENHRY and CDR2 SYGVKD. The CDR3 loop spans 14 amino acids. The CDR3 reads CAIRSEGGQTEAFF. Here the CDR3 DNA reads TGTGCCATCAGATCCGAGGGGGGCCAAACTGAAGCTTTCTTT.

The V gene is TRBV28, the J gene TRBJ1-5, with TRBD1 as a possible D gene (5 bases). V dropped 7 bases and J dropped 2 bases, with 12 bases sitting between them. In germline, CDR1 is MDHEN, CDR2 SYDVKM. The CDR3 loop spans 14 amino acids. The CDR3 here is CASNVGLGNQPQHF. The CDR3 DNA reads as TGTGCCAGCAATGTGGGGCTTGGCAATCAGCCCCAGCATTTT.

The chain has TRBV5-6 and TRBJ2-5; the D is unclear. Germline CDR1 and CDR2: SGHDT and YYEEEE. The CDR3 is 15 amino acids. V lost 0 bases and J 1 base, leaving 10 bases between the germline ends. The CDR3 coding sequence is TGTGCCAGCAGCTTGGTATCGAGAGGCCAAGAGACCCAGTACTTC. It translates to CASSLVSRGQETQYF.